A selection of T cell receptor beta chains follows, all from one sample in a study of cytotoxic CD8 clonotypes in ibrutinib-treated CLL. The data were produced by immunoSEQ multiplex PCR, yet TCRdb's version contains in-frame clones alone and is incomplete. The data show about 300,000 clones, around 69% seen once. The source material was PBMCs, sampled at disease progression, from a patient treated with ibrutinib. Receptors were obtained from a human donor with chronic lymphocytic leukemia. CDR3s include the opening cysteine and the closing phenylalanine or tryptophan. D genes are given only for firm matches. Part of the rows lack a size; the others show once, few, many or a class for expanded clones.

d_call: TRBD1; v_call: TRBV15; clone_size: few; j_call: TRBJ2-6; cdr3_aa: CATSRDRGTGGSGANVLTF; cdr3_nt: TGTGCCACCAGCAGAGATAGAGGGACAGGGGGATCTGGGGCCAACGTCCTGACTTTC
d_call: .; v_call: TRBV7-2; clone_size: .; j_call: TRBJ1-5; cdr3_aa: CASSLSSGVGNQPQHF; cdr3_nt: TGTGCCAGCAGCTTAAGTTCCGGGGTAGGCAATCAGCCCCAGCATTTT
d_call: .; v_call: TRBV2; clone_size: few; j_call: TRBJ2-4; cdr3_aa: CASSDLGLEDIQYF; cdr3_nt: TGTGCCAGCAGTGATCTGGGGCTGGAGGACATTCAGTACTTC
d_call: TRBD1; v_call: TRBV5-6; clone_size: .; j_call: TRBJ1-2; cdr3_aa: CASSPRQGIQYGYTF; cdr3_nt: TGTGCCAGCAGCCCACGACAGGGAATACAATATGGCTACACCTTC
d_call: TRBD1; v_call: TRBV7-8; clone_size: .; j_call: TRBJ1-2; cdr3_aa: CASSLGTGGNNGYTF; cdr3_nt: TGTGCCAGCAGCTTAGGGACAGGGGGTAATAATGGCTACACCTTC
d_call: TRBD1; v_call: TRBV7-9; clone_size: .; j_call: TRBJ1-2; cdr3_aa: CASRRQGGSEGYTF; cdr3_nt: TGTGCCAGCAGGAGACAGGGTGGATCGGAAGGCTACACCTTC
d_call: .; v_call: TRBV27; clone_size: .; j_call: TRBJ1-3; cdr3_aa: CASSTGPGGGNTIYF; cdr3_nt: TGTGCCAGCAGTACCGGTCCGGGGGGTGGAAACACCATATATTTT
d_call: .; v_call: TRBV27; clone_size: .; j_call: TRBJ1-1; cdr3_aa: CASSLSLGSTEAFF; cdr3_nt: TGTGCCAGCAGTTTATCGTTGGGGAGCACTGAAGCTTTCTTT
d_call: .; v_call: TRBV10-3; clone_size: .; j_call: TRBJ1-2; cdr3_aa: CAIRRDVSYGYTF; cdr3_nt: TGTGCCATCAGGCGGGACGTCAGCTATGGCTACACCTTC
d_call: .; v_call: TRBV9; clone_size: .; j_call: TRBJ1-3; cdr3_aa: CASSVASVGNTIYF; cdr3_nt: TGTGCCAGCAGCGTAGCGTCAGTCGGAAACACCATATATTTT
d_call: .; v_call: TRBV5-1; clone_size: .; j_call: TRBJ1-2; cdr3_aa: CASRESSGYGYTF; cdr3_nt: TGCGCCAGCAGGGAGTCCTCCGGCTATGGCTACACCTTC
d_call: .; v_call: TRBV7-2; clone_size: .; j_call: TRBJ1-5; cdr3_aa: CASSPGGASNQPQHF; cdr3_nt: TGTGCCAGCAGCCCTGGCGGTGCGAGCAATCAGCCCCAGCATTTT
d_call: .; v_call: TRBV6-1; clone_size: .; j_call: TRBJ2-5; cdr3_aa: CASMRQAAGTQYF; cdr3_nt: TGTGCCAGCATGCGACAGGCGGCAGGGACCCAGTACTTC
d_call: .; v_call: TRBV13; clone_size: .; j_call: TRBJ2-2; cdr3_aa: CASSLVMKFGGVGELFF; cdr3_nt: TGTGCCAGCAGCTTAGTCATGAAGTTCGGTGGGGTCGGGGAGCTGTTTTTT
d_call: TRBD2; v_call: TRBV4-3; clone_size: .; j_call: TRBJ2-5; cdr3_aa: CASSQDLASGVTQYF; cdr3_nt: TGCGCCAGCAGCCAAGATCTCGCTAGCGGGGTGACCCAGTACTTC
d_call: .; v_call: TRBV4-1; clone_size: .; j_call: TRBJ2-7; cdr3_aa: CASSQEGGKGWYTYEQYF; cdr3_nt: TGCGCCAGCAGCCAAGAAGGGGGAAAGGGGTGGTATACCTACGAGCAGTACTTC
d_call: .; v_call: TRBV2; clone_size: few; j_call: TRBJ1-5; cdr3_aa: CASSEWAGDQPQHF; cdr3_nt: TGTGCCAGCAGTGAGTGGGCAGGGGATCAGCCCCAGCATTTT
d_call: .; v_call: TRBV5-8; clone_size: once; j_call: TRBJ2-2; cdr3_aa: CASSSGQRGAGELFF; cdr3_nt: TGTGCCAGCAGCTCCGGACAGCGAGGGGCCGGGGAGCTGTTTTTT
d_call: TRBD2; v_call: TRBV29-1; clone_size: few; j_call: TRBJ2-2; cdr3_aa: CSVRGEPNTGELFF; cdr3_nt: TGCAGCGTTCGGGGGGAACCGAACACCGGGGAGCTGTTTTTT
d_call: .; v_call: TRBV6-1; clone_size: .; j_call: TRBJ2-7; cdr3_aa: CASTRNYEQYF; cdr3_nt: TGTGCCAGCACCCGAAACTACGAGCAGTACTTC
d_call: .; v_call: TRBV7-2; clone_size: .; j_call: TRBJ2-1; cdr3_aa: CASNLGYNEQFF; cdr3_nt: TGTGCCAGCAACCTTGGATACAATGAGCAGTTCTTC
d_call: .; v_call: TRBV18; clone_size: .; j_call: TRBJ2-5; cdr3_aa: CASSHQGGKTQYF; cdr3_nt: TGTGCCAGCTCCCACCAGGGGGGGAAGACCCAGTACTTC
d_call: TRBD1; v_call: TRBV6-1; clone_size: few; j_call: TRBJ1-5; cdr3_aa: CASRATGLNQPQHF; cdr3_nt: TGTGCCAGCAGGGCGACAGGGCTCAATCAGCCCCAGCATTTT
d_call: TRBD1; v_call: TRBV19; clone_size: .; j_call: TRBJ1-2; cdr3_aa: CASRGQGEGANYGYTF; cdr3_nt: TGTGCCAGTAGGGGACAGGGGGAGGGAGCTAACTATGGCTACACCTTC
d_call: .; v_call: TRBV2; clone_size: .; j_call: TRBJ1-2; cdr3_aa: CASGGRANYGYTF; cdr3_nt: TGTGCCAGCGGAGGACGGGCTAACTATGGCTACACCTTC
d_call: .; v_call: TRBV7-2; clone_size: once; j_call: TRBJ1-5; cdr3_aa: CASNIMGFQPQHF; cdr3_nt: TGTGCCAGCAACATCATGGGGTTCCAGCCCCAGCATTTT
d_call: .; v_call: TRBV15; clone_size: .; j_call: TRBJ1-1; cdr3_aa: CATSGDFNTEAFF; cdr3_nt: TGTGCCACCAGCGGGGACTTCAACACTGAAGCTTTCTTT
d_call: .; v_call: TRBV4-2; clone_size: few; j_call: TRBJ1-2; cdr3_aa: CASSHPDGYGYTF; cdr3_nt: TGTGCCAGCAGCCACCCTGACGGCTATGGCTACACCTTC
d_call: TRBD2; v_call: TRBV9; clone_size: .; j_call: TRBJ2-2; cdr3_aa: CASSGANSGGSGELFF; cdr3_nt: TGTGCCAGCAGCGGAGCCAATAGCGGGGGTTCCGGGGAGCTGTTTTTT
d_call: .; v_call: TRBV25-1; clone_size: few; j_call: TRBJ1-2; cdr3_aa: CASSELGQMGGYTF; cdr3_nt: TGTGCCAGCAGTGAATTGGGCCAAATGGGAGGCTACACCTTC
d_call: TRBD1; v_call: TRBV9; clone_size: .; j_call: TRBJ1-5; cdr3_aa: CASSEGQGVGQPQHF; cdr3_nt: TGTGCCAGCAGCGAAGGACAGGGGGTGGGTCAGCCCCAGCATTTT
d_call: .; v_call: TRBV11-2; clone_size: once; j_call: TRBJ2-7; cdr3_aa: CASSLVATRSYEQYF; cdr3_nt: TGTGCCAGCAGCTTAGTCGCGACACGCTCCTACGAGCAGTACTTC
d_call: TRBD1; v_call: TRBV29-1; clone_size: once; j_call: TRBJ2-3; cdr3_aa: CSVPPGSGGGNTQYF; cdr3_nt: TGCAGCGTCCCCCCGGGGTCAGGGGGCGGGAATACGCAGTATTTT
d_call: .; v_call: TRBV6-1; clone_size: .; j_call: TRBJ1-2; cdr3_aa: CASSLQPYGYTF; cdr3_nt: TGTGCCAGCAGTCTCCAGCCCTATGGCTACACCTTC
d_call: .; v_call: TRBV5-8; clone_size: .; j_call: TRBJ1-5; cdr3_aa: CASSFRYQPQHF; cdr3_nt: TGTGCCAGCAGCTTCCGGTATCAGCCCCAGCATTTT
d_call: TRBD2; v_call: TRBV6-6; clone_size: .; j_call: TRBJ2-1; cdr3_aa: CASSYALAGAVNEQFF; cdr3_nt: TGTGCCAGCAGTTACGCCTTAGCGGGGGCCGTCAATGAGCAGTTCTTC
d_call: .; v_call: TRBV27; clone_size: few; j_call: TRBJ2-4; cdr3_aa: CASSLGPTGLNIQYF; cdr3_nt: TGTGCCAGCAGTTTAGGGCCCACGGGTTTAAACATTCAGTACTTC
d_call: TRBD2; v_call: TRBV29-1; clone_size: .; j_call: TRBJ2-7; cdr3_aa: CSVSASGTYEQYF; cdr3_nt: TGCAGCGTCTCTGCTAGCGGGACCTACGAGCAGTACTTC